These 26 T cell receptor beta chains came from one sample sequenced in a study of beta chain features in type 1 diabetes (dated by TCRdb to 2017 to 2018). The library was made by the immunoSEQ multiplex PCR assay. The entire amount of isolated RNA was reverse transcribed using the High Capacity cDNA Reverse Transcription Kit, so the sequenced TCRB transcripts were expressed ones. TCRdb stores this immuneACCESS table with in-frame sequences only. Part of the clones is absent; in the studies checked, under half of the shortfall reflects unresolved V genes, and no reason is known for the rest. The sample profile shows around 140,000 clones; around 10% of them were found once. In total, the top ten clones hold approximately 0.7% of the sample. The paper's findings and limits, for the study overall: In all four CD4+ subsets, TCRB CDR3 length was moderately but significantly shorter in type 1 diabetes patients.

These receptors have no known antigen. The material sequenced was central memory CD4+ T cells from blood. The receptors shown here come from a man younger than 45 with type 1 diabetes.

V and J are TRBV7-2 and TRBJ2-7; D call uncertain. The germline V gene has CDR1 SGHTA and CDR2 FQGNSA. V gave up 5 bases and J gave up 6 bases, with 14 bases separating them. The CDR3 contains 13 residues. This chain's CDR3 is CASSALETLEQYF. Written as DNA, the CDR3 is TGTGCCAGCAGCGCCCTGGAGACTCTCGAGCAGTACTTC.

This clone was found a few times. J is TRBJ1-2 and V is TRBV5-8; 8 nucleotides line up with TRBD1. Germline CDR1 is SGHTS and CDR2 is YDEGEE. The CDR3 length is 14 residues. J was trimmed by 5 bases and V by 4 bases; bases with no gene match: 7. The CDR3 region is CASSPRTGKYGYTF. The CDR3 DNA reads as TGTGCCAGCAGCCCCCGGACAGGGAAGTATGGCTACACCTTC.

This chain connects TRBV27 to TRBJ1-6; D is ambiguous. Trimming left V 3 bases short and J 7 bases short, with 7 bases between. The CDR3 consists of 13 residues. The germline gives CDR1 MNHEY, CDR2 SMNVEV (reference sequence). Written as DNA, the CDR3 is TGTGCCAGCAGTTTTTCGGAGAATTCACCCCTCCACTTT. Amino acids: CASSFSENSPLHF.

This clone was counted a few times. Here the CDR3 DNA reads TGTGCCAGCTCACCACCGACAGGGGAACGGAATGGCTACACCTTC. This translates into CASSPPTGERNGYTF. The chain is built from TRBV18 and TRBJ1-2, with TRBD1 matching over 8 bases. The CDR3 covers 15 residues. Losses at the gene ends were 0 bases for V and 6 bases for J; bases not matched to a gene: 6. Per germline, CDR1 KGHSH and CDR2 LQKENI. The whole variable domain, remainder taken from reference TRBV18 and TRBJ1-2, is NAGVMQNPRHLVRRRGQEARLRCSPMKGHSHVYWYRQLPEEGLKFMVYLQKENIIDESGMPKERFSAEFPKEGPSILRIQQVVRGDSAAYFCASSPPTGERNGYTFGSGTRLTVV.

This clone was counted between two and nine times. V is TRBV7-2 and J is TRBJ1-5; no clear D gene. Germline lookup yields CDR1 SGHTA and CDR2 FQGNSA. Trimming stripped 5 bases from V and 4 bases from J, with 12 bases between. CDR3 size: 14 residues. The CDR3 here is CASSPQRENQPQHF. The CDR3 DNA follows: TGTGCCAGCAGCCCCCAGAGGGAGAATCAGCCCCAGCATTTT.

CDR3 DNA sequence: TGTGCCAGCAGCAACACAGATACGCAGTATTTT. This gives the protein CASSNTDTQYF. The chain carries TRBV6-5 and TRBJ2-3; D is ambiguous. This CDR3 has 11 residues. CDR1 and CDR2 (germline): MNHEY, SVGAGI. Trimming removed 6 bases from V and 2 bases from J, with 3 bases in between.

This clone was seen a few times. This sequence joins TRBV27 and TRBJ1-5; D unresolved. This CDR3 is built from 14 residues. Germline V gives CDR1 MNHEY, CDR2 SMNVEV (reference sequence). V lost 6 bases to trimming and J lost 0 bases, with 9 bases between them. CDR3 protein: CASSPRNSNQPQHF. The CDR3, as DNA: TGTGCCAGCAGCCCCAGGAATAGCAATCAGCCCCAGCATTTT.

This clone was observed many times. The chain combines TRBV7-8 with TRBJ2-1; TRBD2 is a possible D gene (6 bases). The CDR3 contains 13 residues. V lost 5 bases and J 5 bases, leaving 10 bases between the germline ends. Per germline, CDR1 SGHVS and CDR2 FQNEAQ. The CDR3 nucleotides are TGTGCCAGCAGCGGGGGGTGGGACAATGAGCAGTTCTTC. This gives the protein CASSGGWDNEQFF.

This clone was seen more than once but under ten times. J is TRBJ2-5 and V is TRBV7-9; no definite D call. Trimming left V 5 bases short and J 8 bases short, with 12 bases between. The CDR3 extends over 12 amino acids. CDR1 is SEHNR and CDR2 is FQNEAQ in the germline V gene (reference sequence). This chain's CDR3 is CASSHQTSTQYF. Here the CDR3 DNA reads TGTGCCAGCAGCCACCAGACTTCCACCCAGTACTTC.

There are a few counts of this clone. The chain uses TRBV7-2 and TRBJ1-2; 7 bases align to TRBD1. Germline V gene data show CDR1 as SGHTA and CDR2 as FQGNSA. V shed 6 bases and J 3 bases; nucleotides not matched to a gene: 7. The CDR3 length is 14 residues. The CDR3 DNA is TGTGCCAGCAGTTACGTCAGGGGGGACTATGGCTACACCTTC. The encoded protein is CASSYVRGDYGYTF.

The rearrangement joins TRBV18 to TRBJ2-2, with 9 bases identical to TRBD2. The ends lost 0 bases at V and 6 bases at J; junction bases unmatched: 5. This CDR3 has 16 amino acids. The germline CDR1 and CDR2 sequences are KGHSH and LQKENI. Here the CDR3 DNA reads TGTGCCAGCTCACCACCTGGGACTAGCCTGCCCGGGGAGCTGTTTTTT. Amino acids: CASSPPGTSLPGELFF.

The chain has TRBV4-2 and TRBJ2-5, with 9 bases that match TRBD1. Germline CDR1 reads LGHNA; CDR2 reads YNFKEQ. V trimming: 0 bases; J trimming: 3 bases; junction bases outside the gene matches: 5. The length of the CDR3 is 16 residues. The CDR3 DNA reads TGTGCCAGCAGCCAAGATGGGACAGGGAGAAAAGAGACCCAGTACTTC. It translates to CASSQDGTGRKETQYF.

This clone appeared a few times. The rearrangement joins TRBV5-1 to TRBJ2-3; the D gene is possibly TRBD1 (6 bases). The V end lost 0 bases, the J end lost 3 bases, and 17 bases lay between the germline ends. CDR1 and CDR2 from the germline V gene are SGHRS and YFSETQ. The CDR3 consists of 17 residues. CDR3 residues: CASSLALVVRGTDTQYF. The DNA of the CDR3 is TGCGCCAGCAGCTTGGCCTTAGTAGTCAGGGGAACAGATACGCAGTATTTT.

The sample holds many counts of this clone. CDR3 DNA sequence: TGCAGCGTTGAAGAGACTAGCGGGGGAGAGACCCAGTACTTC. It codes for CSVEETSGGETQYF. This chain joins TRBV29-1 and TRBJ2-5; TRBD2 matches 12 bases. The CDR3 is 14 residues long. Germline V gene lookup returns CDR1 SQVTM and CDR2 ANQGSEA. V lost 0 bases to trimming and J lost 4 bases; unmatched junction nucleotides: 0.

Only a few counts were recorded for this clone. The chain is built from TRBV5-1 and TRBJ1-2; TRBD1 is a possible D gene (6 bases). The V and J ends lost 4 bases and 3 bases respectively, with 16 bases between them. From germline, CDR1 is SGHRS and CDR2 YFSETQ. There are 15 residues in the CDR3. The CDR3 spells CASSRTVPEDYGYTF. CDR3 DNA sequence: TGCGCCAGCAGCCGGACAGTTCCTGAGGACTATGGCTACACCTTC.

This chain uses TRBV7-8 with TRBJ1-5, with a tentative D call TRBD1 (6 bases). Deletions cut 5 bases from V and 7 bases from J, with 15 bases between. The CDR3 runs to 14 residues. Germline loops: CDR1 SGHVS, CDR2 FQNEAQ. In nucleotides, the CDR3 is TGTGCCAGCAGCCTTGACAGGTACGGACAGCCCCAGCATTTT. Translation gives CASSLDRYGQPQHF.

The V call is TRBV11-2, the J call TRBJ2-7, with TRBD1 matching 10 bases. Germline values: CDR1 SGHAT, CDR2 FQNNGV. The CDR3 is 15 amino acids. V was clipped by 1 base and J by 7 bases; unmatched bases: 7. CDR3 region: CASSLVGGTGVEQYF. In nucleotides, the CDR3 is TGTGCCAGCAGCTTAGTTGGGGGGACAGGGGTAGAGCAGTACTTC.

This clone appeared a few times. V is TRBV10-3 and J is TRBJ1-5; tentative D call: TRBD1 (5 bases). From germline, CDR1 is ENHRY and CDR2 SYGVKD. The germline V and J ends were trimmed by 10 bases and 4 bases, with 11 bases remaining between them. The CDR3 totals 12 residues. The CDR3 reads CATAGQNQPQHF. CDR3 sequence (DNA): TGTGCCACCGCCGGACAAAATCAGCCCCAGCATTTT.

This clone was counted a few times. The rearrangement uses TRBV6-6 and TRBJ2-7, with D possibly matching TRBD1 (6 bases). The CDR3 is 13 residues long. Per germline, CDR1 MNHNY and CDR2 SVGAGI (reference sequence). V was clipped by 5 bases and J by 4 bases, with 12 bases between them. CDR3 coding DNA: TGTGCCAGCAGTCCCGACAGGTTATACGAGCAGTACTTC. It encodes CASSPDRLYEQYF.

The CDR3 region is CAWSVTRRGNEQFF. DNA of the CDR3: TGTGCCTGGAGTGTAACCCGGAGGGGCAATGAGCAGTTCTTC. The V call is TRBV30, the J call TRBJ2-1; maybe TRBD2 (6 bases). This CDR3 region has 14 residues. V gave up 0 bases and J gave up 6 bases, with 12 bases separating them. The germline V gene has CDR1 GTSNPN and CDR2 SVGIG (reference sequence).

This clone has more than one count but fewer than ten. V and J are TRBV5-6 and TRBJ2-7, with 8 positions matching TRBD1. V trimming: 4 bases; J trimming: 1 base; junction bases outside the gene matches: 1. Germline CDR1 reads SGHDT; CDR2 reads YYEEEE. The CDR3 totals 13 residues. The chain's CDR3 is CASSRQGSYEQYF. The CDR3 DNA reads TGTGCCAGCAGCCGACAGGGGTCCTACGAGCAGTACTTC.

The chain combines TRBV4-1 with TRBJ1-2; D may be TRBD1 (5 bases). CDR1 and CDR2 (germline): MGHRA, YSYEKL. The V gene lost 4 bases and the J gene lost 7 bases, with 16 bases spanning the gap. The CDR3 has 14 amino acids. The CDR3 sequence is CASSRSDGGTGYTF. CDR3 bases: TGCGCCAGCAGCCGCTCAGACGGGGGGACTGGCTACACCTTC.

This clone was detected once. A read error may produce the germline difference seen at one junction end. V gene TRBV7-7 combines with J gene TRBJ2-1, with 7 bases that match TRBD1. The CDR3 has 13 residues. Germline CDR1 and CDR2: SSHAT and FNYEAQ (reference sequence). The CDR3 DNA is TGTGCTAGCAGCAAGGGACAGCTCAATGAGCAGTTCTTC. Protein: CASSKGQLNEQFF.

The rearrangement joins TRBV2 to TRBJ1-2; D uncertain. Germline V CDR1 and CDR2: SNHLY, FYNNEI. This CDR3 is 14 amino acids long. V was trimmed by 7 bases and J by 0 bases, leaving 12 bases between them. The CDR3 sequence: CASNSGGANYGYTF. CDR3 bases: TGTGCCAGCAACTCCGGTGGAGCTAACTATGGCTACACCTTC.

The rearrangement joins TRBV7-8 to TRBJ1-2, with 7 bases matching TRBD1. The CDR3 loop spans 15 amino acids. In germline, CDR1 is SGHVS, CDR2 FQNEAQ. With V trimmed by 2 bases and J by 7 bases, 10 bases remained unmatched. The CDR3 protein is CASSLMSAGGRGYTF. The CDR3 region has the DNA TGTGCCAGCAGCTTAATGTCGGCAGGGGGACGTGGCTACACCTTC.

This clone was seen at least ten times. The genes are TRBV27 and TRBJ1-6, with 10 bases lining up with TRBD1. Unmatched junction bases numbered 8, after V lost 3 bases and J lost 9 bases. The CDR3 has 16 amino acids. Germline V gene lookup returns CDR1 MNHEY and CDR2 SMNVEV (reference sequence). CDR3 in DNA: TGTGCCAGCAGTTTCAGAGGCGGGACAGGGGTTTCACCCCTCCACTTT. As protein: CASSFRGGTGVSPLHF.